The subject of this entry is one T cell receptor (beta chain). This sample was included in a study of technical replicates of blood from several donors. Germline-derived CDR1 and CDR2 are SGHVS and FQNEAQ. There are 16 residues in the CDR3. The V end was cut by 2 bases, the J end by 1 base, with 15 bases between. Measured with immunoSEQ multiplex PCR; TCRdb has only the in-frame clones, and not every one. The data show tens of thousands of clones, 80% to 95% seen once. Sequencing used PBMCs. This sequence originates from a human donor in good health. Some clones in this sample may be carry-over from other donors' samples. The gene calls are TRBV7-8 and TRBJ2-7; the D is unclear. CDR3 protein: CASSLNRGFGSYEQYF. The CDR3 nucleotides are TGTGCCAGCAGCTTAAATCGTGGCTTTGGTTCCTACGAGCAGTACTTC.